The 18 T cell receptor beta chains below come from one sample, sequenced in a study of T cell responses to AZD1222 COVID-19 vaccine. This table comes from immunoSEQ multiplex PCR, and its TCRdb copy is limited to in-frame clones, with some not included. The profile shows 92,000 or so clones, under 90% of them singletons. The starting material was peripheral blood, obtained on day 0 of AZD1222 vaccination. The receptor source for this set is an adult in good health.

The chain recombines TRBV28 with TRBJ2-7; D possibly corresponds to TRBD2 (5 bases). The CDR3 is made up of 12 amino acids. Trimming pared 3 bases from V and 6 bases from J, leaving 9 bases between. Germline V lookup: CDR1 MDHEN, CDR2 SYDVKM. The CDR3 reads CASSFGRAEQYF. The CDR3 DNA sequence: TGTGCCAGCAGTTTCGGGCGGGCCGAGCAGTACTTC.

The CDR3, as DNA: TGTGCCAGCAGCTCGAGACTCGGGACAGCCGAAGGGGGCGAGCAGTACTTC. It yields the protein CASSSRLGTAEGGEQYF. The chain recombines TRBV7-3 with TRBJ2-7, with TRBD1 matching over 7 bases. The CDR3 has 17 residues. Unmatched junction bases numbered 18, after V lost 4 bases and J lost 6 bases. Germline V CDR1 and CDR2: SGHTA, FQGTGA.

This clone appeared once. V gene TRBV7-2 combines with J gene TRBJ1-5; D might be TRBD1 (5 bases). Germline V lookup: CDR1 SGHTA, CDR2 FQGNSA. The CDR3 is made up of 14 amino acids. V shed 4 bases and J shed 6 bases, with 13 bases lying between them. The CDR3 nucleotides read TGTGCCAGCAGCTCTCCGGGGGGGGGTCAGCCCCAGCATTTT. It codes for CASSSPGGGQPQHF.

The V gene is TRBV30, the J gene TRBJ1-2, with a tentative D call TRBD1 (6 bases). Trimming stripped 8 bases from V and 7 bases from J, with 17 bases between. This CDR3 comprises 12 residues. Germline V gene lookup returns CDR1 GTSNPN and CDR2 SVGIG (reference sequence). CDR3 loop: CAVRGGHGGYTF. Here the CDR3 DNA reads TGTGCCGTCAGAGGGGGACACGGTGGCTACACCTTC.

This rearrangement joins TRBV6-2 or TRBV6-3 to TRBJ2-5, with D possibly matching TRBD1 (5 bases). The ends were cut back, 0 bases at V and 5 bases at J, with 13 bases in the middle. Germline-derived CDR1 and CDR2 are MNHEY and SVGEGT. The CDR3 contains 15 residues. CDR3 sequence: CASSYSETAAETQYF. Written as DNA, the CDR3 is TGTGCCAGCAGTTACTCGGAGACAGCCGCGGAGACCCAGTACTTC.

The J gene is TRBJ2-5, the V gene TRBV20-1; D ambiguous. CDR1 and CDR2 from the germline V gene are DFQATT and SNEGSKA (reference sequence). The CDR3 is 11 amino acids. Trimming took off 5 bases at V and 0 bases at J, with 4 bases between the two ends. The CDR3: CSAGYQETQYF. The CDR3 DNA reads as TGCAGTGCTGGGTACCAAGAGACCCAGTACTTC.

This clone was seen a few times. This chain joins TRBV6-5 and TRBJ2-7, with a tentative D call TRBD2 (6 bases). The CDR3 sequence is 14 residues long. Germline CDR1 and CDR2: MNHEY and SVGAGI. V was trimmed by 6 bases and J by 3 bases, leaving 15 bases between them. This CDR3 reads CASSRGRGIYEQYF. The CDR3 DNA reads TGTGCCAGCAGCCGGGGACGGGGGATCTACGAGCAGTACTTC.

The CDR3 region is CASSGTGGNYGYTF. The DNA of the CDR3 is TGTGCCAGCAGTGGGACAGGGGGGAACTATGGCTACACCTTC. This chain uses TRBV25-1 with TRBJ1-2, with TRBD1 matching over 10 bases. Looked up from germline, CDR1 is MGHDK and CDR2 is SYGVNS. The CDR3 contains 14 residues. V lost 4 bases to trimming and J lost 2 bases; unmatched junction nucleotides: 1.

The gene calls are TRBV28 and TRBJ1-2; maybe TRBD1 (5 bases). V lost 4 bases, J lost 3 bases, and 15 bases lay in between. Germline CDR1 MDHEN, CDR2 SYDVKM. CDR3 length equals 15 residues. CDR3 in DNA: TGTGCCAGCAGTTCTACTTCCCAAGGGGACTATGGCTACACCTTC. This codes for CASSSTSQGDYGYTF.

The CDR3 DNA follows: TGTGCCAGCTCACCAGTTTCGCGGGAACTCAATCAGCCCCAGCATTTT. Translating gives CASSPVSRELNQPQHF. The chain recombines TRBV18 with TRBJ1-5, with D unresolved. Germline V lookup: CDR1 KGHSH, CDR2 LQKENI. Trimming removed 2 bases from V and 3 bases from J, with 14 bases in between. This CDR3 region has 16 residues.

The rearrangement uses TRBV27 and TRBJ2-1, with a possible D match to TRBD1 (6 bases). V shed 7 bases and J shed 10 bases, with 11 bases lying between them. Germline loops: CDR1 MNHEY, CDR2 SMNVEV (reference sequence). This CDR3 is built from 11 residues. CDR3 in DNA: TGTGCCAGCACCCAGGGACACGAGCAGTTCTTC. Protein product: CASTQGHEQFF.

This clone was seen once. Here the CDR3 reads CASNSAAGVYNEQFF. CDR3 sequence (DNA): TGTGCCAGTAACTCCGCGGCGGGAGTCTACAATGAGCAGTTCTTC. This chain uses TRBV19 with TRBJ2-1; 7 bases map to TRBD2. The CDR3 consists of 15 residues. J gave up 3 bases and V 7 bases, and 9 bases lay outside the gene matches. Germline lookup yields CDR1 LNHDA and CDR2 SQIVND (reference sequence).

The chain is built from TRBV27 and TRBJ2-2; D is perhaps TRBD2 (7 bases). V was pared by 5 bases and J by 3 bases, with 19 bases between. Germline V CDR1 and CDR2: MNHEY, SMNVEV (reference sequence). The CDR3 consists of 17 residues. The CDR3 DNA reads TGTGCCAGCAGTCCCCGGGGGGCAGGGGCGGACACCGGGGAGCTGTTTTTT. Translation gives CASSPRGAGADTGELFF.

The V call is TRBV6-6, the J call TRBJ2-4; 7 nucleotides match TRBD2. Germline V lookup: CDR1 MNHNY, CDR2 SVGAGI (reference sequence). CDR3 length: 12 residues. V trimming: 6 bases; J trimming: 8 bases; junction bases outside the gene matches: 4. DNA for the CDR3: TGTGCCAGCAGAGGCGGGAGCGACATTCAGTACTTC. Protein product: CASRGGSDIQYF.

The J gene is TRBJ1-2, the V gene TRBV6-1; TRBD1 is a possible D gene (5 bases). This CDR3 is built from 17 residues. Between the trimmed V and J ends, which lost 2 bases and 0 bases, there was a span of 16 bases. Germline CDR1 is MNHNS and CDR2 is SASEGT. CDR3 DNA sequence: TGTGCCAGCAGTGAAACTGGGGGGTTAGAAGCTAACTATGGCTACACCTTC. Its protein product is CASSETGGLEANYGYTF.

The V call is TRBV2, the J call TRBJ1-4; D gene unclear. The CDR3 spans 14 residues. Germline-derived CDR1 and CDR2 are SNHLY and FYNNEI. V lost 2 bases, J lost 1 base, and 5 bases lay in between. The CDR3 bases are TGTGCCAGCAGTGAAACCGAAACTAATGAAAAACTGTTTTTT. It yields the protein CASSETETNEKLFF.

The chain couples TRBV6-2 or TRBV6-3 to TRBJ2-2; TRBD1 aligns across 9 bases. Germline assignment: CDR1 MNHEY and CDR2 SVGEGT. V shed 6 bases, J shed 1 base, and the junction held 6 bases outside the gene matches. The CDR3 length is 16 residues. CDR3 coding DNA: TGTGCCAGCAGCCGGACAGGGGCTTTGAACACCGGGGAGCTGTTTTTT. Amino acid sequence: CASSRTGALNTGELFF.

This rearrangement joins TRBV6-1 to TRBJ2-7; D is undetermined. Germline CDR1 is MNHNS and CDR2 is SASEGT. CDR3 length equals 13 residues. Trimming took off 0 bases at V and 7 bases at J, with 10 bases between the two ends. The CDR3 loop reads CASSEATQWEQYF. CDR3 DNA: TGTGCCAGCAGTGAAGCCACCCAGTGGGAGCAGTACTTC.